This is a list of T cell receptor beta chains from one sample in a study of graft-versus-host responses after intestinal transplantation. Only in-frame clones appear in the TCRdb table, and some are missing; sequencing was by immunoSEQ multiplex PCR. The sample contains over 15,000 clones, 95% of which appear only once. Sequencing used PBMCs, obtained 23 days after intestinal transplant. The receptors were gathered from a human patient who received an intestinal transplant, so some T cells may come from the graft donor. The CDR3 runs from the conserved cysteine through the conserved F or W. The D gene is left open where the match is weak. Rows give clone size only sometimes, using once, few, many, or a class for an expanded clone.

clone_size	v_call	j_call	d_call	cdr3_nt	cdr3_aa
-	TRBV4-1	TRBJ1-2	TRBD1	TGCGCCAGCACAGGATCGAGGGGGACAGGGGGCGAGTATGGCTACACCTTC	CASTGSRGTGGEYGYTF
once	TRBV7-2	TRBJ1-4	-	TGTGCCAGCAGCCTACTTTACCCGGGGCAGGGTTTATTCGAAAAACTGTTTTTT	CASSLLYPGQGLFEKLFF
-	TRBV19	TRBJ2-4	-	TGTGCCCCGCGGGCCGCAGGCGGTTCCGGTCCCAAAAACATTCAGTACTTC	CAPRAAGGSGPKNIQYF
once	TRBV6-1	TRBJ2-3	TRBD2	TGTGCCAGCAGTGTCGGGGGGACGGCGCAGTATTTT	CASSVGGTAQYF
once	TRBV28	TRBJ1-2	TRBD1	TGTGCCACCTCCTCCGGGACAGGACCAAAAGTCTATGGCTACACCTTC	CATSSGTGPKVYGYTF
-	TRBV2	TRBJ2-7	-	TGTGCCAGCAGTGAAAGCAGGGGAGAAGGGTACGAGCAGTACTTC	CASSESRGEGYEQYF
once	TRBV28	TRBJ2-7	-	TGTGCCAGCAGTTTATTCGACAGCCCCTACGAGCAGTACTTC	CASSLFDSPYEQYF
-	TRBV9	TRBJ2-5	-	TGTGCCAGCAGCGTAGGGGGCAGGGGAGAGACCCAGTACTTC	CASSVGGRGETQYF
-	TRBV27	TRBJ1-1	-	TGTGCCAGCTCCCAGTCAGGTGACACTGAAGCTTTCTTT	CASSQSGDTEAFF
-	TRBV5-1	TRBJ1-1	-	TGCGCCAGCAGCTTAGGGGAGGGAGGGTATAGCACTGAAGCTTTCTTT	CASSLGEGGYSTEAFF
-	TRBV5-6	TRBJ2-1	TRBD2	TGTGCCAGCAGCGTAACCCCGGGACTAGCCTATGAGCAGTTCTTC	CASSVTPGLAYEQFF
-	TRBV4-1	TRBJ2-3	TRBD1	TGCGCCAGCAGCCAAACAGGGGCCATGGATACGCAGTATTTT	CASSQTGAMDTQYF
-	TRBV19	TRBJ2-1	-	TGTGCCAGCCAGAGGGGGGATCGGTACAATGAGCAGTTCTTC	CASQRGDRYNEQFF
-	TRBV29-1	TRBJ2-1	TRBD2	TGCAGCGTGGGGACTAGCGGGAGGAATGAGCAGTTCTTC	CSVGTSGRNEQFF
-	TRBV21-1	TRBJ1-5	-	TGTGCCAGCAGTACAGCAATAGCTACTTGGCATCATCAGCCCCAGCATTTT	CASSTAIATWHHQPQHF
-	TRBV7-8	TRBJ2-6	-	TGTGCCAGCAGCTTAGAGTCCCCCAGGGCCTCTGGGGCCAACGTCCTGACTTTC	CASSLESPRASGANVLTF
once	TRBV10-1	TRBJ2-7	-	TGCGCCAGCAGCGACGTAGGCACCAGCTACGAGCAGTACTTC	CASSDVGTSYEQYF
-	TRBV7-6	TRBJ2-1	-	TGTGCCAGCAGCTTAGGTGTCAAGGGCAATGAGCAGTTCTTC	CASSLGVKGNEQFF
-	TRBV4-1	TRBJ1-1	-	TGCGCCAGCAGCCAATGGGAGGGGTCAAACACTGAAGCTTTCTTT	CASSQWEGSNTEAFF
-	TRBV27	TRBJ2-6	-	TGTGCCAGCAGTCTCGACAGGGCCAACGTCCTGACTTTC	CASSLDRANVLTF
once	TRBV11-3	TRBJ2-7	TRBD1	TGTGCCAGCAGCTCCACCCAACCCGGGACAGGGTCCTACGAGCAGTACTTC	CASSSTQPGTGSYEQYF
-	TRBV13	TRBJ2-5	TRBD2	TGTGCCAGCAGCTTAGGCGGGAGGGAAGAGACCCAGTACTTC	CASSLGGREETQYF
-	TRBV10-3	TRBJ2-7	-	TGTGCCATCAGTGACCCTGACAGGAACGGCGACTACGAGCAGTACTTC	CAISDPDRNGDYEQYF
-	TRBV6-1	TRBJ1-1	-	TGTGCCAGCAGTGATTTCTTAGGGACTGAAGCTTTCTTT	CASSDFLGTEAFF
-	TRBV4-1	TRBJ1-1	-	TGCGCCAGCAGCGGGTGGGAGAACACTGAAGCTTTCTTT	CASSGWENTEAFF
-	TRBV11-2	TRBJ2-5	TRBD1	TGTGCCAGCAGCCCCCGACAGGGGAGAGAGACCCAGTACTTC	CASSPRQGRETQYF
-	TRBV7-9	TRBJ2-5	-	TGTGCCAGCAGCTCCTCTGAGGAGGGGGAGACCCAGTACTTC	CASSSSEEGETQYF
-	TRBV28	TRBJ1-1	-	TGTGCCAGCAGTTTAGGGGGGGACACTGAAGCTTTCTTT	CASSLGGDTEAFF
-	TRBV5-1	TRBJ2-7	TRBD2	TGCGCCAGCAGCTTGACTAGCGGGAGTTACGAGCAGTACTTC	CASSLTSGSYEQYF
-	TRBV5-1	TRBJ1-2	TRBD1	TGCGCCAGCAGCTCCGGGACAGGGTACCTAAACTATGGCTACACCTTC	CASSSGTGYLNYGYTF
-	TRBV23-1	TRBJ1-1	-	TGCGCCAGCAGTCAATCTTATGACACTGAAGCTTTCTTT	CASSQSYDTEAFF
-	TRBV10-3	TRBJ1-2	-	TGTGCCATCCAACCCGGGGACTATGGCTACACCTTC	CAIQPGDYGYTF
-	TRBV5-6	TRBJ1-4	-	TGTGCCAGCAGCGTCCAGGGTTCGGGGTCTAATGAAAAACTGTTTTTT	CASSVQGSGSNEKLFF
-	TRBV4-2	TRBJ2-7	-	TGTGCCAGCAGCCAAGAACAAGGGGATAGTAACGAGCAGTACTTC	CASSQEQGDSNEQYF
-	TRBV7-9	TRBJ1-1	-	TGTGCCAGCAGCTTAGTAGGGGGGAACACTGAAGCTTTCTTT	CASSLVGGNTEAFF
once	TRBV5-4	TRBJ2-3	TRBD2	TGTGCCAGCAGGCCACGGACTAGTGCAGGCACAGATACGCAGTATTTT	CASRPRTSAGTDTQYF
-	TRBV7-8	TRBJ2-2	-	TGTGCCAGCAGCCCCCGATACGCGACAGGGAACACCGGGGAGCTGTTTTTT	CASSPRYATGNTGELFF
-	TRBV2	TRBJ2-5	-	TGTGCCAGCATTGGGGGTGCGAGCCAAGAGACCCAGTACTTC	CASIGGASQETQYF
-	TRBV7-9	TRBJ2-1	TRBD2	TGTGCCAGCAGCTTAGAGACTAGCGGATACAATGAGCAGTTCTTC	CASSLETSGYNEQFF
-	TRBV7-9	TRBJ2-5	-	TGTGCCAGCAGCTTAGGGAGCGGCTCCCAGTACTTC	CASSLGSGSQYF
once	TRBV18	TRBJ2-7	TRBD1	TGTGCCAGCTCACCACATACAGGGGGCCGCCTCTACGAGCAGTACTTC	CASSPHTGGRLYEQYF
few	TRBV7-9	TRBJ2-1	TRBD2	TGTGCCAGCGATCCCTTCGACATTCGACTAGCGGGAGATATGAATGAGCAGTTCTTC	CASDPFDIRLAGDMNEQFF
-	TRBV30	TRBJ1-1	-	TGTGCCTGGAGTTTACAGGGGAACACTGAAGCTTTCTTT	CAWSLQGNTEAFF
-	TRBV5-6	TRBJ1-1	-	TGTGCCAGCAGCCCCGGATGGACTGAAGCTTTCTTT	CASSPGWTEAFF
-	TRBV27	TRBJ1-2	TRBD1	TGTGCCACCGGACAGGGCGGCTATGGCTACACCTTC	CATGQGGYGYTF
-	TRBV2	TRBJ2-6	-	TGTGCCACCGGAGGTGGGGCCAATGTCCTGACTTTC	CATGGGANVLTF
-	TRBV18	TRBJ2-3	TRBD2	TGTGCCAGCTCCCCCGGGACTAGCGGGATGGGAGAGACGCAGTATTTT	CASSPGTSGMGETQYF
-	TRBV4-1	TRBJ2-1	TRBD2	TGCGCCAGCAGCCAGGCTACTAGCGGGATATTTGGAATCTCCTACAATGAGCAGTTCTTC	CASSQATSGIFGISYNEQFF
-	TRBV28	TRBJ1-3	TRBD1	TGTGCCAGCAGCTCAGGACAGGGGGGCATATATTTT	CASSSGQGGIYF
-	TRBV27	TRBJ2-1	-	TGTGCCAGCAGTTTAAGCCCAGGGCCGGTGAATGAGCAGTTCTTC	CASSLSPGPVNEQFF
-	TRBV11-2	TRBJ2-1	-	TGTGCCAGCAGCTTAGGGTTCAGTGAAAGGGGCAATGAGCAGTTCTTC	CASSLGFSERGNEQFF
-	TRBV7-2	TRBJ2-1	-	TGTGCCAGCAGCTTAGATGTCGGGGGCGCGGAGCAGTTCTTC	CASSLDVGGAEQFF
-	TRBV6-4	TRBJ2-1	-	TGTGCCAGCAGTGACTTTCAGGGCACGACAGATGAGCAGTTCTTC	CASSDFQGTTDEQFF
-	TRBV5-4	TRBJ2-7	-	TGTGCCAGCAGCCCCTCGACAGGAGCCTACGAGCAGTACTTC	CASSPSTGAYEQYF
-	TRBV27	TRBJ1-2	TRBD1	TGTGCCAGCAGTTCCCTATCAGGGGGCGAGGGCTACACCTTC	CASSSLSGGEGYTF
-	TRBV10-3	TRBJ2-2	-	TGTGCCATCAGTGAGTACGAGGAGCTGTTTTTT	CAISEYEELFF
-	TRBV28	TRBJ2-1	TRBD2	TGTGCCAGCATCTCGACTAGCGGGCCCTACAATGAGCAGTTCTTC	CASISTSGPYNEQFF
-	TRBV27	TRBJ2-5	TRBD1	TGTGCCAGCAGTACCACCACAGGGGGCCAAGAGACCCAGTACTTC	CASSTTTGGQETQYF
once	TRBV6-5	TRBJ1-5	-	TGTGCCAGCAGGGGTATGGATAGCAATCAGCCCCAGCATTTT	CASRGMDSNQPQHF
once	TRBV7-9	TRBJ2-3	-	TGTGCCAGCAGCCCGCTTTCGGGCACAGATACGCAGTATTTT	CASSPLSGTDTQYF